Listed below are T cell receptor beta chains from one sample, sequenced in a study of blood T cell repertoires in COVID-19. Using immunoSEQ multiplex PCR, the repertoire was profiled, and TCRdb retains in-frame clones only, with some absent. The table lists 35,000 to 50,000 clones, approximately 85% of them singletons. The sample was peripheral blood. All receptors derive from a man aged 60 to 69 with acute or convalescent COVID-19. CDR3s include the opening cysteine and the closing phenylalanine or tryptophan. The order of the fields is D gene, clone size, V gene, J gene, CDR3 DNA, CDR3 protein. The D gene is left open where the match is weak. Some rows have no size entry. The others give once, few or many, or a class for an expanded clone.

D: -; size: -; V: TRBV4-3; J: TRBJ1-6; DNA: TGCGCCAGCAGCCAAGAAGAGGGTTCACCCCTCCACTTT; CDR3: CASSQEEGSPLHF
D: TRBD1; size: -; V: TRBV19; J: TRBJ2-7; DNA: TGTGCCAGTATGGACACAGGGGGATACGAGCAGTACTTC; CDR3: CASMDTGGYEQYF
D: -; size: -; V: TRBV6-5; J: TRBJ1-2; DNA: TGTGCCAGCGGTACGAGAGGCTCTACCCATTATGGCTACACCTTC; CDR3: CASGTRGSTHYGYTF
D: TRBD2; size: -; V: TRBV19; J: TRBJ2-1; DNA: TGTGCCAGTAGTGGACGACTAGCGAGCCGCGAGCAGTTCTTC; CDR3: CASSGRLASREQFF
D: -; size: -; V: TRBV10-3; J: TRBJ1-3; DNA: TGTGCCATCAGTGGGGGGCCCAACACCATATATTTT; CDR3: CAISGGPNTIYF
D: -; size: -; V: TRBV6-2/TRBV6-3; J: TRBJ2-2; DNA: TGTGCCAGCAGTTACGGAGGGGGCTTCACCGGGGAGCTGTTTTTT; CDR3: CASSYGGGFTGELFF
D: -; size: -; V: TRBV20-1; J: TRBJ1-3; DNA: TGCAGTGCTAGTGGCGCAGGGGCTGGAAACACCATATATTTT; CDR3: CSASGAGAGNTIYF
D: -; size: -; V: TRBV2; J: TRBJ1-5; DNA: TGTGCCAGCCGGCCGACAGAAAACGACGGTCAGCCCCAGCATTTT; CDR3: CASRPTENDGQPQHF
D: -; size: -; V: TRBV29-1; J: TRBJ1-5; DNA: TGCAGCGTTGAAGCAGGGGAGGGAGACGCGATTAATCAGCCCCAGCATTTT; CDR3: CSVEAGEGDAINQPQHF
D: -; size: -; V: TRBV3-1/TRBV3-2; J: TRBJ2-7; DNA: TGTGCCAGCACGGACAGCCCCGGGAACGAGCAGTACTTC; CDR3: CASTDSPGNEQYF
D: TRBD2; size: -; V: TRBV6-5; J: TRBJ2-5; DNA: TGTGCCAGCAGGCTACTAGCGGGGGTGGAGACCCAGTACTTC; CDR3: CASRLLAGVETQYF
D: TRBD2; size: -; V: TRBV6-5; J: TRBJ2-7; DNA: TGTGCCAGCAGTTACGGACTAGCGGGACCATACGAGCAGTACTTC; CDR3: CASSYGLAGPYEQYF
D: -; size: -; V: TRBV28; J: TRBJ2-7; DNA: TGTGCCAGCAGGGGACAAGGGAAAGGGAACGAGCAGTACTTC; CDR3: CASRGQGKGNEQYF
D: -; size: few; V: TRBV4-1; J: TRBJ2-6; DNA: TGCGCCAGCAGCCTCAGGGCTTCTGGGGCCAACGTCCTGACTTTC; CDR3: CASSLRASGANVLTF
D: -; size: -; V: TRBV20-1; J: TRBJ2-1; DNA: TGCAGTGCTAGAGGTCAACTTCGTGAGTTCTTC; CDR3: CSARGQLREFF
D: -; size: few; V: TRBV19; J: TRBJ1-5; DNA: TGTGCCAGTAGTTCCCAGGGGTCAGGTCAGCCCCAGCATTTT; CDR3: CASSSQGSGQPQHF
D: -; size: -; V: TRBV15; J: TRBJ1-2; DNA: TGTGCCACCAGCAGAGATACGGGGATCGTGGGCTACACCTTC; CDR3: CATSRDTGIVGYTF
D: TRBD1; size: -; V: TRBV28; J: TRBJ2-7; DNA: TGTGCCAGCAGTTTAGAGAGGGACAGGGGCGGCGAGCAGTACTTC; CDR3: CASSLERDRGGEQYF
D: TRBD2; size: -; V: TRBV5-1; J: TRBJ2-1; DNA: TGCGCCAGCAGCCCACAAGGGGTTCCTAGCGGGAGACCCGGCTCCTACAATGAGCAGTTCTTC; CDR3: CASSPQGVPSGRPGSYNEQFF
D: -; size: once; V: TRBV25-1; J: TRBJ2-7; DNA: TGTGCCAGCAGTACAACCTACGAGCAGTACTTC; CDR3: CASSTTYEQYF
D: TRBD1; size: -; V: TRBV7-2; J: TRBJ2-7; DNA: TGTGCCAGCAGCTTAAAGGGGGCCGTTGGTCCTTACGAGCAGTACTTC; CDR3: CASSLKGAVGPYEQYF
D: TRBD1; size: -; V: TRBV15; J: TRBJ1-2; DNA: TGTGCCACCAGCACAGGGGACAGGGACTATGGCTACACCTTC; CDR3: CATSTGDRDYGYTF
D: -; size: -; V: TRBV7-3; J: TRBJ1-1; DNA: TGTGCCAGCAGCGCGGGGGGTTGGACTGAAGCTTTCTTT; CDR3: CASSAGGWTEAFF
D: -; size: once; V: TRBV11-2; J: TRBJ1-1; DNA: TGTGCCAGCAGCCGACTACCTCTGACGTTCGCTTTCTTT; CDR3: CASSRLPLTFAFF
D: -; size: -; V: TRBV30; J: TRBJ2-7; DNA: TGTGCCTGGAGTGTTATGGCGGGCCCGTACGAGCAGTACTTC; CDR3: CAWSVMAGPYEQYF
D: TRBD1; size: -; V: TRBV7-9; J: TRBJ1-3; DNA: TGTGCCAGCGGACAGGGGAAAGCTGGAAACACCATATATTTT; CDR3: CASGQGKAGNTIYF
D: -; size: -; V: TRBV9; J: TRBJ2-6; DNA: TGTGCCAGCAGCGTAGAGGACTCAGGGGTCTCTGGGGCCAACGTCCTGACTTTC; CDR3: CASSVEDSGVSGANVLTF
D: -; size: -; V: TRBV6-5; J: TRBJ1-3; DNA: TGTGCCAGCAGCCCCCTTCTCTCTGGAAACACCATATATTTT; CDR3: CASSPLLSGNTIYF
D: -; size: -; V: TRBV5-5; J: TRBJ1-3; DNA: TGTGCCAGCAGCTTGCTGGGGGCGCTGGACACCATATATTTT; CDR3: CASSLLGALDTIYF
D: -; size: -; V: TRBV2; J: TRBJ1-2; DNA: TGTGCCAGCAGTCCCGGACAGTCCGAAAAATCTGGCTACACCTTC; CDR3: CASSPGQSEKSGYTF
D: -; size: once; V: TRBV5-1; J: TRBJ1-5; DNA: TGCGCCAGCAGCTTGGGCGGATATAGCAATCAGCCCCAGCATTTT; CDR3: CASSLGGYSNQPQHF
D: TRBD2; size: few; V: TRBV30; J: TRBJ2-7; DNA: TGTGCCTGGCGCTCTAGCGGGAGGATCTACGAGCAGTACTTC; CDR3: CAWRSSGRIYEQYF
D: TRBD1; size: -; V: TRBV28; J: TRBJ2-1; DNA: TGTGCCAGCAGGGTACAGGGGGCGTCCTACAATGAGCAGTTCTTC; CDR3: CASRVQGASYNEQFF
D: -; size: -; V: TRBV11-2; J: TRBJ1-5; DNA: TGTGCCAGCAGCTTAGATGGGGGGTGGAATCAGCCCCAGCATTTT; CDR3: CASSLDGGWNQPQHF
D: -; size: -; V: TRBV2; J: TRBJ1-5; DNA: TGTGCCAGCAGTGGCTTGACAGTCAATCAGCCCCAGCATTTT; CDR3: CASSGLTVNQPQHF
D: TRBD1; size: -; V: TRBV27; J: TRBJ1-2; DNA: TGTGCCAGCAGAGGCGGGGGGACAGGGTTATATGGCTACACCTTC; CDR3: CASRGGGTGLYGYTF
D: -; size: few; V: TRBV5-6; J: TRBJ2-7; DNA: TGTGCCAGCAGCCCGTTAATGGGCGCCTACGAGCAGTACTTC; CDR3: CASSPLMGAYEQYF
D: -; size: -; V: TRBV5-6; J: TRBJ2-2; DNA: TGTGCCAGCAGCCGGGGGGCGGAATCCGGGGAGCTGTTTTTT; CDR3: CASSRGAESGELFF
D: -; size: -; V: TRBV6-1; J: TRBJ1-3; DNA: TGTGCCAGCAGTGTCCCAGGGGTCCTCTCTGGAAACACCATATATTTT; CDR3: CASSVPGVLSGNTIYF
D: TRBD1; size: -; V: TRBV23-1; J: TRBJ2-7; DNA: TGCGCCAGCAGTCCGTGGGGACAGGGGGCTGAGCAGTACTTC; CDR3: CASSPWGQGAEQYF
D: TRBD1; size: -; V: TRBV7-8; J: TRBJ2-5; DNA: TGTGCCAGCAGTTCCACCGGGGACAGGGTACAAGAGACCCAGTACTTC; CDR3: CASSSTGDRVQETQYF
D: TRBD2; size: few; V: TRBV19; J: TRBJ2-5; DNA: TGTGCCAGTAGACAAGCGGGGGAGACCCAGTACTTC; CDR3: CASRQAGETQYF
D: -; size: -; V: TRBV6-1; J: TRBJ2-7; DNA: TGTGCCAGCAGTGAAGACAGGCGTTCCTACGAGCAGTACTTC; CDR3: CASSEDRRSYEQYF
D: -; size: -; V: TRBV30; J: TRBJ1-6; DNA: TGTGCCTGGAGCTTAGGACTTCGGAATTCACCCCTCCACTTT; CDR3: CAWSLGLRNSPLHF